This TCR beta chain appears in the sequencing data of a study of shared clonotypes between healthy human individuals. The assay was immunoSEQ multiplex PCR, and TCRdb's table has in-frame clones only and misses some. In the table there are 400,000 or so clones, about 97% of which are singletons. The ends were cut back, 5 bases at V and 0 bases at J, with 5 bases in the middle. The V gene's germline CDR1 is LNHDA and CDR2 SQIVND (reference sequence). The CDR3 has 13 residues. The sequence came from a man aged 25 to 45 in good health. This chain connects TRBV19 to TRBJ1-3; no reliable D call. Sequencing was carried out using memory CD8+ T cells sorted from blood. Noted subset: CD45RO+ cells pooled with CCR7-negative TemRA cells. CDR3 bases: TGTGCCAGTAGTTCGGGCTCTGGAAACACCATATATTTT. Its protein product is CASSSGSGNTIYF.